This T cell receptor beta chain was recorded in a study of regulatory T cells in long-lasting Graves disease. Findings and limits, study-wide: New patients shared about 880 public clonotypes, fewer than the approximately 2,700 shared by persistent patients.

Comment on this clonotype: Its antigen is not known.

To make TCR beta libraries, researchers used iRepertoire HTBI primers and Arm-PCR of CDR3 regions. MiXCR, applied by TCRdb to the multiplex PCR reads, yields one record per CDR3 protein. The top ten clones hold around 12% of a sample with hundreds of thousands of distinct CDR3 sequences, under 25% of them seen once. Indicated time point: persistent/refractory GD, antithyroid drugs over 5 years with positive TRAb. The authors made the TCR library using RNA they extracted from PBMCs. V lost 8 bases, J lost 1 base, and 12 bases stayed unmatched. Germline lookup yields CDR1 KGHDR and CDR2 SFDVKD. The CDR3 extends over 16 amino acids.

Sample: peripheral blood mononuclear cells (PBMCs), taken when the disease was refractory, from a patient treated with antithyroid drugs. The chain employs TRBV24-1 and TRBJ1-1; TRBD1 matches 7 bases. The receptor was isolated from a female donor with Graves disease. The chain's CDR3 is CATTSRDRFGNTEAFF. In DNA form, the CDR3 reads TGTGCCACCACGTCCCGGGACAGATTTGGGAACACTGAAGCTTTCTTT.